This T cell receptor (beta chain) was captured in a study of vaccination and CD4 T cells after COVID-19. Treatment defined: approximately 11-day PBMC culture with coronavirus spike peptide pools or control peptides (ViraFEST assay). Study-wide results and limits: Only post-vaccination samples contained a median roughly 90% of the reactive clones in convalescent patients. There was no significant change from around 21 to 38 median reactive clonotypes.

This CDR3 is 12 amino acids long. Germline V lookup: CDR1 GTSNPN, CDR2 SVGIG (reference sequence). Trimming left V 4 bases short and J 2 bases short, with 8 bases between. Comment on this clonotype: Its antigen is currently unknown.

Oncomine TCR Beta short-read sequencing was applied to DNA from cultured CD4+ T cells. TCRdb called the PCR reads again in MiXCR, with one record for every CDR3 protein. The table shows 20,000 to 30,000 distinct CDR3 sequences, with about three fifths occurring only once. The genes are TRBV30 and TRBJ1-2, with D unclear. The source of this sequence is a human donor who had recovered from COVID-19. Sequenced: CD4+ T cells from blood, cultured in vitro. CDR3 amino acids: CAWMPGNYGYTF. The DNA for the CDR3 is TGTGCCTGGATGCCGGGCAACTATGGCTACACCTTC.